This T cell receptor (beta chain) appears in the sequencing data of a study of sequential checkpoint blockade in melanoma. Overall study context: Maintenance nivolumab came after either treatment sequence.

The ends were cut back, 5 bases at V and 4 bases at J, with 11 bases in the middle. Germline loops: CDR1 MNHEY, CDR2 SVGAGI. CDR3 length: 13 amino acids. Measured with immunoSEQ multiplex PCR; TCRdb has only the in-frame clones, and not every one. Of tens of thousands of clones in the sample, roughly 91% are singletons; the top ten hold 11% to 15%. Treatment of the sample: randomized to nivolumab then ipilimumab (arm A) or the reverse (arm B). Patients had received no earlier DNA-damaging chemotherapy. Live CD3+CD8+ CD19− CD56− cells were sorted from PBMCs. The receptor was isolated from a human donor with melanoma. The chain employs TRBV6-5 and TRBJ1-2; no clear D. Sequencing used CD8+ T cells sorted from blood (inferred from file names), obtained from a patient given nivolumab and ipilimumab in sequence. CDR3 loop: CASSPGVGYGYTF. The CDR3 nucleotides read TGTGCCAGCAGTCCAGGCGTGGGCTATGGCTACACCTTC.